The T cell receptor (beta chain) under discussion was sequenced for a study of T cells after yellow fever vaccination. The study's findings and limits: Subsequent booster samples again held most clones from primary vaccination (around 96% CD4, 85% to 90% CD8). Among all clonotypes, a small share was observed in both CD4 and CD8 compartments.

TCRdb reanalysed the 5' RACE reads using MiXCR and keeps one entry per CDR3 protein. The table includes approximately 110,000 distinct CDR3 sequences, roughly 6.7% detected once. This clonotype was observed many times. Its target is unknown. The sequence came from a man aged 18-30 years who received the YFV17D yellow fever vaccine. Sequencing used CD4+ T cells sorted from PBMCs, obtained more than 8 days after the first yellow fever vaccination.

The CDR3 DNA reads TGTGCCAGCAGCCCGTTTGCGGGGGGCAGACAAGAGACCCAGTACTTC. It codes for CASSPFAGGRQETQYF. The chain combines TRBV7-2 with TRBJ2-5, with 8 bases that match TRBD2. The CDR3 totals 16 residues. V trimming: 5 bases; J trimming: 2 bases; junction bases outside the gene matches: 10. CDR1 is SGHTA, CDR2 FQGNSA, per germline. Using reference TRBV7-2 and TRBJ2-5 for the parts outside the CDR3, the full variable domain is GAGVSQSPSNKVTEKGKDVELRCDPISGHTALYWYRQSLGQGLEFLIYFQGNSAPDKSGLPSDRFSAERTGGSVSTLTIQRTQQEDSAVYLCASSPFAGGRQETQYFGPGTRLLVL.